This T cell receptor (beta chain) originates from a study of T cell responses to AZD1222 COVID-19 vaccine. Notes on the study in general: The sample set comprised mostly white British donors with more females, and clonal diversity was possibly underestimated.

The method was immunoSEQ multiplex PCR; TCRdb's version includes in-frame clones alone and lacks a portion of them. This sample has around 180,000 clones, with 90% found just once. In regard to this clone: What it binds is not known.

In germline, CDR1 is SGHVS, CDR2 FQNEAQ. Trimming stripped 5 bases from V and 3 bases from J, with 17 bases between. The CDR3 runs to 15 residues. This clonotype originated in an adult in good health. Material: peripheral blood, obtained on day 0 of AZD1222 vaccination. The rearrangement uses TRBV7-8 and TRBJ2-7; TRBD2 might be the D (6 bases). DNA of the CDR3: TGTGCCAGCAGCGGGGGGATCTTAGGAGACTACGAGCAGTACTTC. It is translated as CASSGGILGDYEQYF.